The 18 T cell receptor beta chains below all came from one sample that was sequenced in a study of blood T cell repertoires in COVID-19. Only in-frame clones appear in the TCRdb table, and some are missing; sequencing was by immunoSEQ multiplex PCR. The data hold 70,000 to 90,000 clones, with roughly 83% observed a single time. The sample comprised peripheral blood. Receptors were obtained from a human donor in a cohort sampled during active COVID-19.

The J gene is TRBJ1-5, the V gene TRBV19, with unresolved D. Germline CDR1 LNHDA, CDR2 SQIVND (reference sequence). V lost 0 bases, J lost 0 bases, and 9 bases lay in between. The CDR3 sequence is 16 residues long. In nucleotides, the CDR3 is TGTGCCAGTAGTATAGACGAGGGATATAGCAATCAGCCCCAGCATTTT. Its translation is CASSIDEGYSNQPQHF.

This sequence joins TRBV28 and TRBJ1-2; D possibly corresponds to TRBD1 (6 bases). The CDR3 loop spans 13 amino acids. Trimming cost V 5 bases and J 4 bases, with 11 bases left between them. The germline CDR1 and CDR2 sequences are MDHEN and SYDVKM. In DNA form, the CDR3 reads TGTGCCAGCAGTCCCTCACAGGGCTATGGCTACACCTTC. Protein sequence: CASSPSQGYGYTF.

The V call is TRBV2, the J call TRBJ2-3, with 13 bases matching TRBD2. Germline-derived CDR1 and CDR2 are SNHLY and FYNNEI. CDR3 length: 16 residues. V lost 5 bases to trimming and J lost 2 bases; unmatched junction nucleotides: 4. For the CDR3, the DNA is TGTGCCAGCAGTAAGGGACTAGCGGGATACACAGATACGCAGTATTTT. This gives the protein CASSKGLAGYTDTQYF.

This clone was seen once. Its ends do not fully match the called genes, so a read error is possible. This rearrangement joins TRBV6-1 to TRBJ2-3, with 10 nucleotides matching TRBD2. Germline-derived CDR1 and CDR2 are MNHNS and SASEGT. This CDR3 spans 14 amino acids. The CDR3 DNA sequence: TGTGCCAGCAGTCAAGCGGGAGGGACAGATACGCAGTATTTT. This encodes CASSQAGGTDTQYF.

V is TRBV2 and J is TRBJ1-1; 9 bases are a match to TRBD1. Unmatched junction bases numbered 11, after V lost 6 bases and J lost 3 bases. Looked up from germline, CDR1 is SNHLY and CDR2 is FYNNEI. This CDR3 contains 16 residues. CDR3 DNA: TGTGCCAGCAGCCTCGGACAGGGGATATTGTACACTGAAGCTTTCTTT. Translated, it gives CASSLGQGILYTEAFF. Looking up the rest from reference TRBV2 and TRBJ1-1 gives the full variable domain: EPEVTQTPSHQVTQMGQEVILRCVPISNHLYFYWYRQILGQKVEFLVSFYNNEISEKSEIFDDQFSVERPDGSNFTLKIRSTKLEDSAMYFCASSLGQGILYTEAFFGQGTRLTVV.

This chain links TRBV7-6 with TRBJ1-2; D uncertain. Germline V lookup: CDR1 SGHVS, CDR2 FNYEAQ. V was trimmed by 5 bases and J by 0 bases, leaving 13 bases between them. This CDR3 region has 15 residues. The CDR3 loop is CASSSFDNSNYGYTF. Written as DNA, the CDR3 is TGTGCCAGCAGCAGCTTTGATAACTCTAACTATGGCTACACCTTC.

The chain has TRBV5-4 and TRBJ2-5; D possibly corresponds to TRBD1 (7 bases). Germline CDR1 is SGHNT and CDR2 is YYREEE (reference sequence). V was trimmed by 3 bases and J by 2 bases, leaving 20 bases between them. CDR3 length: 17 residues. The CDR3 nucleotides read TGTGCCAGCAGCTGGCAGGGGGGAGGTTTTGGGCAAGAGACCCAGTACTTC. Translated: CASSWQGGGFGQETQYF.

This chain joins TRBV2 and TRBJ1-6; unclear D gene. Trimming pared 5 bases from V and 10 bases from J, leaving 6 bases between. The CDR3 is 11 amino acids. CDR1 and CDR2 from the germline V gene are SNHLY and FYNNEI. The CDR3 is CASSLGSPLHF. Here the CDR3 DNA reads TGTGCCAGCAGTTTGGGCTCACCCCTCCACTTT.

V is TRBV11-1 and J is TRBJ1-1; 7 bases are a match to TRBD1. Germline V CDR1 and CDR2: SGHAT, FQDESV (reference sequence). The CDR3 spans 14 residues. Germline trimming cut 5 bases from V and 1 base from J; bases unmatched to any gene: 4. The CDR3 DNA reads TGTGCCAGCAGCCTTTGGACAGGGAACACTGAAGCTTTCTTT. Protein sequence: CASSLWTGNTEAFF.

This chain links TRBV6-4 with TRBJ1-2; TRBD1 matches 7 bases. CDR1 is MRHNA and CDR2 is SNTAGT in the germline V gene. The CDR3 has 13 amino acids. V was clipped by 8 bases and J by 4 bases; unmatched bases: 7. The CDR3 DNA follows: TGTGCCAGCCCGACAGGGTCCGGCTATGGCTACACCTTC. This translates into CASPTGSGYGYTF.

CDR3 coding DNA: TGTGCCATCACTATGAACGGGGGACTAAGCACAGATACGCAGTATTTT. It codes for CAITMNGGLSTDTQYF. J is TRBJ2-3 and V is TRBV10-3; 7 bases map to TRBD2. From germline, CDR1 is ENHRY and CDR2 SYGVKD. V lost 7 bases and J lost 0; bases outside the gene matches: 10. The CDR3 consists of 16 residues.

The count of this clone is one. V usage is TRBV19 and J usage is TRBJ1-5, with TRBD1 identical over 11 bases. There are 15 residues in the CDR3. Looked up from germline, CDR1 is LNHDA and CDR2 is SQIVND (reference sequence). V lost 6 bases and J lost 6; bases outside the gene matches: 7. CDR3 amino acids: CASRIRTGGFQPQHF. The DNA for the CDR3 is TGTGCCAGTAGAATCCGGACAGGGGGCTTTCAGCCCCAGCATTTT.

This chain uses TRBV2 with TRBJ2-2; D may be TRBD2 (6 bases). The V end lost 7 bases, the J end lost 6 bases, and 27 bases lay between the germline ends. The CDR3 spans 18 residues. CDR1 and CDR2 (germline): SNHLY, FYNNEI. The CDR3 DNA follows: TGTGCCAGCAATCGGGGAGTTTCCGCGGTCGGGGAGGCCGGGGAGCTGTTTTTT. Protein product: CASNRGVSAVGEAGELFF.

The J gene is TRBJ2-7, the V gene TRBV19; 8 bases map to TRBD1. V was clipped by 4 bases and J by 2 bases; unmatched bases: 7. Looked up from germline, CDR1 is LNHDA and CDR2 is SQIVND (reference sequence). This CDR3 is 15 amino acids long. The CDR3 DNA follows: TGTGCCAGTAGTACCGGACAGGGCCGGGCCTACGAGCAGTACTTC. It is translated as CASSTGQGRAYEQYF.

V gene TRBV7-2 combines with J gene TRBJ1-6; 7 bases map to TRBD1. Germline values: CDR1 SGHTA, CDR2 FQGNSA. The CDR3 is made up of 15 amino acids. V trimming: 1 base; J trimming: 9 bases; junction bases outside the gene matches: 6. The CDR3 bases are TGTGCCAGCAGCTTAGTCGGTCAGGGGGGTTCACCCCTCCACTTT. Its protein product is CASSLVGQGGSPLHF.

The chain is built from TRBV25-1 and TRBJ2-2, with unresolved D. The germline V and J ends were trimmed by 4 bases and 6 bases, with 12 bases remaining between them. CDR3 size: 14 residues. Per germline, CDR1 MGHDK and CDR2 SYGVNS. The CDR3 sequence: CASSGNGWSGELFF. The CDR3, as DNA: TGTGCCAGCAGTGGAAACGGGTGGTCCGGGGAGCTGTTTTTT.

The chain recombines TRBV5-1 with TRBJ2-5; the D gene is possibly TRBD1 (5 bases). Germline V gene sequence: CDR1 SGHRS, CDR2 YFSETQ. The CDR3 runs to 16 residues. V lost 1 base to trimming and J lost 2 bases, with 15 bases between them. CDR3 region: CASSLRGETAQETQYF. The CDR3 bases are TGCGCCAGCAGCTTGAGGGGTGAGACAGCACAAGAGACCCAGTACTTC.

As DNA, the CDR3 is TGTGCCAGCAGCCAAGGGGCTAGCGGAAGCACAGATACGCAGTATTTT. It specifies CASSQGASGSTDTQYF. The chain combines TRBV14 with TRBJ2-3, with 7 nucleotides matching TRBD2. The V and J ends lost 1 base and 0 bases, in that order; junction bases with no gene match: 4. Germline CDR1 SGHDN, CDR2 FVKESK. This CDR3 has 16 amino acids.